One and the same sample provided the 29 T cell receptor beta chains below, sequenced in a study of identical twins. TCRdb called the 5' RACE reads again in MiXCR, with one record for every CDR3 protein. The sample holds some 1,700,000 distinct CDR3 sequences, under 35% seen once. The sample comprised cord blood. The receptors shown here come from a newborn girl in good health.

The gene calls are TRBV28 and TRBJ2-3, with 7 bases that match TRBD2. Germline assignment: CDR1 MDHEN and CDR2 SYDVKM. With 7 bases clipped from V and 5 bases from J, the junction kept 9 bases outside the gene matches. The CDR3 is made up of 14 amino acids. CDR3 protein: CASTREAPQDTQYF. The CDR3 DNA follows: TGTGCCAGCACCCGGGAGGCCCCCCAAGATACGCAGTATTTT.

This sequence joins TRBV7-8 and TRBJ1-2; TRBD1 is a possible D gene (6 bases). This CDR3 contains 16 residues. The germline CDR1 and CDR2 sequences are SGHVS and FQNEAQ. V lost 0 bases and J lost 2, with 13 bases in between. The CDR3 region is CASSLAGTRVNYGYTF. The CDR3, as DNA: TGTGCCAGCAGCTTAGCGGGGACACGAGTGAACTATGGCTACACCTTC.

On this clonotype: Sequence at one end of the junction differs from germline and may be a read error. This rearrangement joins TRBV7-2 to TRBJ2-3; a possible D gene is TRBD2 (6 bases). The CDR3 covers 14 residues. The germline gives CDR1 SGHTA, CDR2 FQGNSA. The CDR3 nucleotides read TGTGCCGGCAGCCTACGGAGGGATACAGATACGCAGTATTTT. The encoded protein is CAGSLRRDTDTQYF.

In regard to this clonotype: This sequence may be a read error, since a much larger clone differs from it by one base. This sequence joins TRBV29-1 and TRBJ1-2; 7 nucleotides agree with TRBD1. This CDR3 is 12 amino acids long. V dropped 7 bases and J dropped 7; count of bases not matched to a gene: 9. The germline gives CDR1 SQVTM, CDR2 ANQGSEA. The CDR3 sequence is CSARRQGVGYTF. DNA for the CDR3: TGCAGCGCTAGAAGACAGGGAGTTGGCTACACCTTC.

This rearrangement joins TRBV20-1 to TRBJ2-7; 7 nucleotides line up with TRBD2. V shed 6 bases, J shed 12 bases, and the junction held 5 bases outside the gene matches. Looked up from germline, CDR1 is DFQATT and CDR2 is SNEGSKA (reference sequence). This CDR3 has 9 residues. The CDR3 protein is CSASGLLYF. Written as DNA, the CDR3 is TGCAGTGCCTCGGGACTACTGTACTTC.

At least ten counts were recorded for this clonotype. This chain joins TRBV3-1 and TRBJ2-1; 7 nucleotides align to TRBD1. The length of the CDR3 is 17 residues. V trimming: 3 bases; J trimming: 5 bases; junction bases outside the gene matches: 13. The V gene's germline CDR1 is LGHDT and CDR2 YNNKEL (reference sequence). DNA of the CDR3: TGTGCCAGCAGCCACCTTACAAGACAGGGTCCTAACAATGAGCAGTTCTTC. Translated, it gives CASSHLTRQGPNNEQFF.

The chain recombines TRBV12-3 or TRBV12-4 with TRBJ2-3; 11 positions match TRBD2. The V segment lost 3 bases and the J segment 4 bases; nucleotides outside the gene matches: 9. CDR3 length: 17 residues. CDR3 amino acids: CASSLSPGLAVADTQYF. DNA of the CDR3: TGTGCCAGCAGTTTGTCCCCGGGACTAGCGGTAGCAGATACGCAGTATTTT.

CDR3 in amino acids: CASSQVGLAGGRTGELFF. The CDR3 DNA follows: TGTGCCAGCAGCCAAGTAGGGCTAGCGGGAGGTCGGACCGGGGAGCTGTTTTTT. The chain combines TRBV4-2 with TRBJ2-2; 11 bases match TRBD2. Looked up from germline, CDR1 is LGHNA and CDR2 is YNFKEQ. V trimming: 1 base; J trimming: 5 bases; junction bases outside the gene matches: 9. The CDR3 sequence is 18 residues long.

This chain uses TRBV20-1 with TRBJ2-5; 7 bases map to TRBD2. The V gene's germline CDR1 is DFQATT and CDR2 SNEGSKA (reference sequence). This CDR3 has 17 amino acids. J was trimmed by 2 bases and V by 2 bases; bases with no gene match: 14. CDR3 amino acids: CSARPLSGGRLQETQYF. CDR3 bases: TGCAGTGCTAGACCCTTATCGGGGGGTCGCCTTCAAGAGACCCAGTACTTC.

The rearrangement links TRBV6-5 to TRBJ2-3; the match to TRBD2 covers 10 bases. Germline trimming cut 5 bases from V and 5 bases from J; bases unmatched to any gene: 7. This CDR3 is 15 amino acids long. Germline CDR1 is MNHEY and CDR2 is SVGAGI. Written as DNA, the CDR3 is TGTGCCAGCAGTGCCCTAGCGGGAGAAGGAGATACGCAGTATTTT. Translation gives CASSALAGEGDTQYF.

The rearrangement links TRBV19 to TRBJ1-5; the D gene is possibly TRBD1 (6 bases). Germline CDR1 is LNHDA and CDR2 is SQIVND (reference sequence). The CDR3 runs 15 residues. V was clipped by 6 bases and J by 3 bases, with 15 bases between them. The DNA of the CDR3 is TGTGCCAGTAGCACCGGGACAAGGAACAATCAGCCCCAGCATTTT. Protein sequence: CASSTGTRNNQPQHF.

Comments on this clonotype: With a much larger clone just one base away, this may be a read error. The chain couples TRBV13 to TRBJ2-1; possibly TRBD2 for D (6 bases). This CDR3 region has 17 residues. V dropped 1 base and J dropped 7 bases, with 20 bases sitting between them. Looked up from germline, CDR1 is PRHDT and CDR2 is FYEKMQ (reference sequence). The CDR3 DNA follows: TGTGCCAGCAGCTTAGCCTCCGGCGGGAACTGGGGGAATGAGCAGTTCTTC. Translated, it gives CASSLASGGNWGNEQFF.

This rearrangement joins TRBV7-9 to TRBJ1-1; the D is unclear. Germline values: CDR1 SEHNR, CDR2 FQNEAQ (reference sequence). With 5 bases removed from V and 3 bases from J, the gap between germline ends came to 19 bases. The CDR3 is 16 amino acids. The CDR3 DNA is TGTGCCAGCAGCCCCGGGCAGAACCTTCCACACACTGAAGCTTTCTTT. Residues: CASSPGQNLPHTEAFF.

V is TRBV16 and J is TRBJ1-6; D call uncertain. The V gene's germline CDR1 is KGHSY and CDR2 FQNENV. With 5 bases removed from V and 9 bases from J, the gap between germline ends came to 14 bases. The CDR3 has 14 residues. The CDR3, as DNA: TGTGCCAGCAGCGCGGAAATAATGGGTTCACCCCTCCACTTT. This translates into CASSAEIMGSPLHF.

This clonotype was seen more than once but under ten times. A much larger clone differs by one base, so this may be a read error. CDR3: CASSVAGGRADTQYF. The CDR3 nucleotides are TGTGCCAGCAGCGTAGCGGGGGGACGTGCAGATACGCAGTATTTT. The chain combines TRBV9 with TRBJ2-3; 7 bases match TRBD2. This CDR3 comprises 15 residues. The germline gives CDR1 SGDLS, CDR2 YYNGEE. The V gene end was trimmed by 0 bases and the J gene end by 4 bases; junction bases not matched to a gene: 5.

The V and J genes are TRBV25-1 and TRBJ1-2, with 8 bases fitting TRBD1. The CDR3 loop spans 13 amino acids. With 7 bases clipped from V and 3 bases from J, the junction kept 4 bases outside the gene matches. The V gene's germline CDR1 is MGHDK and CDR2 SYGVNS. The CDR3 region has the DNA TGTGCCAGCAACGGACAGGGTGACTATGGCTACACCTTC. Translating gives CASNGQGDYGYTF.

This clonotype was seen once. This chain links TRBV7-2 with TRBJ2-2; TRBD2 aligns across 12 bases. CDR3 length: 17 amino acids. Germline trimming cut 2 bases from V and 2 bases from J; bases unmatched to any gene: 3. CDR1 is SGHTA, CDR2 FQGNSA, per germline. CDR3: CASSLRGLAGNTGELFF. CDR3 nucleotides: TGTGCCAGCAGCTTACGCGGACTAGCGGGAAACACCGGGGAGCTGTTTTTT.

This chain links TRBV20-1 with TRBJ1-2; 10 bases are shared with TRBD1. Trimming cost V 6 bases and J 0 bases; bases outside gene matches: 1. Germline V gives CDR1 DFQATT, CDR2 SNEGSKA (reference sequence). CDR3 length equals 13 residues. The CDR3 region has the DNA TGCAGTGCGGGACAGGGGACTAACTATGGCTACACCTTC. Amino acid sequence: CSAGQGTNYGYTF.

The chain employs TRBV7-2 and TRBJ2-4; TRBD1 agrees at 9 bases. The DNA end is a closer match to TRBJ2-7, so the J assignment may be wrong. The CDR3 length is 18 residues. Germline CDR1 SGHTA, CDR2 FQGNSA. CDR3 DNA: TGTGCCAGCAGCTTATATCAACGGCTGGGACAGGGCGACTACGAGCAGTACTTC. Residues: CASSLYQRLGQGDYEQYF.

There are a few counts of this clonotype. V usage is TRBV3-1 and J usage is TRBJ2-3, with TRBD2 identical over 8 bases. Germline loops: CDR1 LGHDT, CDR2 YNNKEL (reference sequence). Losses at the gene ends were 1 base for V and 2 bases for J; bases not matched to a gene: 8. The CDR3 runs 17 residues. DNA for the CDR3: TGTGCCAGCAGCCAAGGCGGGGGGCAGGTCTACACAGATACGCAGTATTTT. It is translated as CASSQGGGQVYTDTQYF.

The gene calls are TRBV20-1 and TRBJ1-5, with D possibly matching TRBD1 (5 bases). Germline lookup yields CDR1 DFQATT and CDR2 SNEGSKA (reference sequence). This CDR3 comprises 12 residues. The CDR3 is CREEGEGQPQHF. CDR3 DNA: TGCAGGGAGGAAGGGGAGGGGCAGCCCCAGCATTTT.

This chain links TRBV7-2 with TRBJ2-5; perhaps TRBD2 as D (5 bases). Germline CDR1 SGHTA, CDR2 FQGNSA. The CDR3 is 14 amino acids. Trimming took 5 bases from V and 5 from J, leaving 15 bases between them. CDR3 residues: CASSPRGSWETQYF. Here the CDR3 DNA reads TGTGCCAGCAGCCCCCGGGGAAGTTGGGAGACCCAGTACTTC.

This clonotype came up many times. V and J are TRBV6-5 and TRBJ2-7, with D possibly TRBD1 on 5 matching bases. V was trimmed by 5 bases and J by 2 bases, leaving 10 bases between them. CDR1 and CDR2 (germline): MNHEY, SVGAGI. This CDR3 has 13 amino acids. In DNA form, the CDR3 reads TGTGCCAGCAGTCGACAGAAGCCCTACGAGCAGTACTTC. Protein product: CASSRQKPYEQYF.

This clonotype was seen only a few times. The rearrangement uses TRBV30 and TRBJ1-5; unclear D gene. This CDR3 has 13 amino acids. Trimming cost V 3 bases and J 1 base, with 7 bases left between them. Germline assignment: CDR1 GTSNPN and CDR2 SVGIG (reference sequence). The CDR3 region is CAWRRDSNQPQHF. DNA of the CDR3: TGTGCCTGGAGGAGAGACAGCAATCAGCCCCAGCATTTT. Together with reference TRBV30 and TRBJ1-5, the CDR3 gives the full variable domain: SQTIHQWPATLVQPVGSPLSLECTVEGTSNPNLYWYRQAAGRGLQLLFYSVGIGQISSEVPQNLSASRPQDRQFILSSKKLLLSDSGFYLCAWRRDSNQPQHFGDGTRLSIL.

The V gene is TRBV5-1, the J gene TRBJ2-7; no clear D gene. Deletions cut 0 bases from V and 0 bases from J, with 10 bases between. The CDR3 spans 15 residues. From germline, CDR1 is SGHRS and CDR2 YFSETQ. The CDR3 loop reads CASSLGVGSSYEQYF. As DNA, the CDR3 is TGCGCCAGCAGCTTGGGAGTCGGCAGCTCCTACGAGCAGTACTTC.

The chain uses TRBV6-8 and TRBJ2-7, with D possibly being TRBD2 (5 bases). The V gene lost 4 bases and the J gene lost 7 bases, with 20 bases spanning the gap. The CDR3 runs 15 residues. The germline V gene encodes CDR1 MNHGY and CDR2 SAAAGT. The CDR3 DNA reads TGTGCCAGCAGTTTCCGGGGTTATCGCACATGGGAGCAGTACTTC. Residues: CASSFRGYRTWEQYF.

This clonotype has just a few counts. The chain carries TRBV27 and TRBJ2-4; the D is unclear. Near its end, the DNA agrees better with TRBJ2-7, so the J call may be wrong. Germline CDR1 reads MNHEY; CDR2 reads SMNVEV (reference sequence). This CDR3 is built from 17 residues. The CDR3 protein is CASSLKGIEYGAYEQYF. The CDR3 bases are TGTGCCAGCAGTTTAAAAGGTATCGAGTATGGCGCCTACGAGCAGTACTTC.

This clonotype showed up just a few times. The CDR3 spells CASSQDPRGVYSPLHF. DNA for the CDR3: TGTGCCAGCAGCCAAGATCCGAGGGGTGTATATTCACCCCTCCACTTT. The genes are TRBV14 and TRBJ1-6; a weak D match, TRBD1 (5 bases). The CDR3 loop spans 16 amino acids. The V gene's germline CDR1 is SGHDN and CDR2 FVKESK. Trimming cost V 0 bases and J 8 bases, with 14 bases left between them.

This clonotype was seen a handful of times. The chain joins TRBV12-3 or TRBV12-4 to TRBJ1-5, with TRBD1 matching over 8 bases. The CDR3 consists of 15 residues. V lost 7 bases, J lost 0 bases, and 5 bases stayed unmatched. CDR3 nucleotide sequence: TGTGCCAGCAAGGGCAGGGGGCTTAGCAATCAGCCCCAGCATTTT. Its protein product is CASKGRGLSNQPQHF.